The 30 T cell receptor beta chains listed next were all sequenced from one sample in a study of T cells after yellow fever vaccination. MiXCR, run by TCRdb on the 5' RACE reads, gives a single entry per CDR3 protein. The data show some 560,000 distinct CDR3 sequences, with 15% to 20% seen just once and roughly an eighth held by the top ten. Sample: PBMCs, taken 15 days after the yellow fever booster vaccination. These receptors were taken from a man in his thirties or forties who received the YFV17D yellow fever vaccine.

This CDR3 is CASSYRGTQETQYF. The CDR3 DNA reads TGTGCCAGCAGCTACAGGGGCACCCAAGAGACCCAGTACTTC. The chain links TRBV7-6 to TRBJ2-5, with TRBD1 matching 7 bases. Germline-derived CDR1 and CDR2 are SGHVS and FNYEAQ. This CDR3 comprises 14 residues. J gave up 1 base and V 4 bases, and 3 bases lay outside the gene matches.

This clonotype was observed a handful of times. The chain couples TRBV18 to TRBJ2-7, with D uncertain. The CDR3 covers 13 residues. The germline gives CDR1 KGHSH, CDR2 LQKENI. Trimming shortened V by 0 bases and J by 7 bases, and 10 bases separated the two germline ends. The CDR3 DNA reads as TGTGCCAGCTCACCACCTGTAGGAGATGAGCAGTACTTC. Translated, it gives CASSPPVGDEQYF.

In this sample, this clonotype turned up a few times. The V call is TRBV7-2, the J call TRBJ2-1; 11 positions agree with TRBD1. The V gene's germline CDR1 is SGHTA and CDR2 FQGNSA. CDR3 size: 14 residues. Trimming cost V 6 bases and J 10 bases; bases outside gene matches: 8. CDR3 protein: CASRQGQGGREQFF. The CDR3 DNA follows: TGTGCCAGCAGGCAGGGACAGGGGGGAAGGGAGCAGTTCTTC. Complete variable domain (other parts from reference TRBV7-2 and TRBJ2-1): GAGVSQSPSNKVTEKGKDVELRCDPISGHTALYWYRQSLGQGLEFLIYFQGNSAPDKSGLPSDRFSAERTGGSVSTLTIQRTQQEDSAVYLCASRQGQGGREQFFGPGTRLTVL.

The V gene is TRBV6-5, the J gene TRBJ2-3; maybe TRBD1 (5 bases). Trimming removed 2 bases at V and 7 bases at J, with 22 bases between. CDR1 is MNHEY, CDR2 SVGAGI, per germline. The CDR3 extends over 17 amino acids. The chain's CDR3 is CASSYDSGSRAQYTQYF. The DNA for the CDR3 is TGTGCCAGCAGTTACGATTCCGGGTCCAGGGCCCAATATACGCAGTATTTT.

The chain recombines TRBV6-5 with TRBJ2-7, with a possible D match to TRBD2 (5 bases). Germline assignment: CDR1 MNHEY and CDR2 SVGAGI. This CDR3 comprises 14 residues. Trimming took off 2 bases at V and 7 bases at J, with 15 bases between the two ends. CDR3 nucleotides: TGTGCCAGCAGTTACGTAGAGAGGGCGTATGAGCAGTACTTC. It yields the protein CASSYVERAYEQYF.

In this sample, this clonotype turned up many times. This chain uses TRBV12-3 or TRBV12-4 with TRBJ2-1; D is perhaps TRBD2 (6 bases). This CDR3 has 12 residues. Trimming left V 3 bases short and J 9 bases short, with 9 bases between. The CDR3 loop reads CASSFTGGEQFF. The CDR3 nucleotides read TGTGCCAGCAGTTTTACCGGGGGTGAGCAGTTCTTC.

The rearrangement uses TRBV20-1 and TRBJ2-1, with D unresolved. The CDR3 is made up of 11 amino acids. Deletions cut 6 bases from V and 0 bases from J, with 3 bases between. Germline values: CDR1 DFQATT, CDR2 SNEGSKA (reference sequence). CDR3 DNA sequence: TGCAGTGCCCTCTCCTACAATGAGCAGTTCTTC. Protein: CSALSYNEQFF.

V and J are TRBV7-9 and TRBJ2-7; D gene unclear. CDR3 length: 13 amino acids. Per the germline V gene, CDR1 is SEHNR and CDR2 is FQNEAQ (reference sequence). V lost 5 bases to trimming and J lost 1 base, with 9 bases between them. Here the CDR3 reads CASSPISSYEQYF. The CDR3 DNA sequence: TGTGCCAGCAGCCCGATATCATCCTACGAGCAGTACTTC.

The V call is TRBV6-5, the J call TRBJ1-1; possible D gene TRBD1, 6 bases. Trimming stripped 0 bases from V and 10 bases from J, with 15 bases between. This CDR3 has 14 amino acids. CDR1 is MNHEY and CDR2 is SVGAGI in the germline V gene. The CDR3 DNA follows: TGTGCCAGCAGTTACTCAACAGGGCGGTCTCTAGCTTTCTTT. Protein sequence: CASSYSTGRSLAFF.

This clonotype showed up just once. The V and J genes are TRBV20-1 and TRBJ1-2, with 10 bases fitting TRBD1. Germline CDR1 is DFQATT and CDR2 is SNEGSKA (reference sequence). The CDR3 is made up of 11 amino acids. CDR3 amino acids: CIGTGESGYTF. CDR3 bases: TGCATCGGGACAGGGGAGAGTGGCTACACCTTC.

In its sample, this clonotype was seen a few times. J is TRBJ2-7 and V is TRBV6-2 or TRBV6-3, with D possibly TRBD2 on 5 matching bases. The CDR3 length is 13 residues. Looked up from germline, CDR1 is MNHEY and CDR2 is SVGEGT. V dropped 2 bases and J dropped 3 bases, with 8 bases sitting between them. CDR3: CASSYGSGYEQYF. CDR3 sequence (DNA): TGTGCCAGCAGTTACGGGAGTGGCTACGAGCAGTACTTC.

V and J are TRBV7-2 and TRBJ1-1; unclear D gene. CDR1 and CDR2 from the germline V gene are SGHTA and FQGNSA. Trimming took off 5 bases at V and 4 bases at J, with 14 bases between the two ends. CDR3 size: 14 residues. In DNA form, the CDR3 reads TGTGCCAGCAGCCTAACGAGGGAGAGCACTGAAGCTTTCTTT. Translating it yields CASSLTRESTEAFF.

Ten or more counts support this clonotype. The CDR3 nucleotides read TGCAGTGTCGCGAACCCGATAGACTCTAGCGGGGCCCAAGAGACCCAGTACTTC. Its translation: CSVANPIDSSGAQETQYF. The chain employs TRBV20-1 and TRBJ2-5; 9 nucleotides agree with TRBD2. The CDR3 extends over 18 amino acids. The V gene end was trimmed by 7 bases and the J gene end by 1 base; junction bases not matched to a gene: 19. Germline CDR1 reads DFQATT; CDR2 reads SNEGSKA (reference sequence).

V gene TRBV20-1 combines with J gene TRBJ1-1; no clear D gene. Trimming cost V 5 bases and J 1 base, with 11 bases left between them. This CDR3 contains 13 residues. Germline CDR1 DFQATT, CDR2 SNEGSKA (reference sequence). CDR3 in DNA: TGCAGTGCTCTCCAGTGGGCGAACACTGAAGCTTTCTTT. This encodes CSALQWANTEAFF.

This sequence joins TRBV5-1 and TRBJ2-1; TRBD2 might be the D (5 bases). The ends were cut back, 5 bases at V and 6 bases at J, with 12 bases in the middle. The CDR3 covers 13 residues. Germline V lookup: CDR1 SGHRS, CDR2 YFSETQ. CDR3 nucleotides: TGCGCCAGCAGAATCGGTGGGAGCAATGAGCAGTTCTTC. Translating gives CASRIGGSNEQFF. The full variable domain, in which reference TRBV5-1 and TRBJ2-1 provide the parts outside the CDR3, is KAGVTQTPRYLIKTRGQQVTLSCSPISGHRSVSWYQQTPGQGLQFLFEYFSETQRNKGNFPGRFSGRQFSNSRSEMNVSTLELGDSALYLCASRIGGSNEQFFGPGTRLTVL.

The gene calls are TRBV12-3 or TRBV12-4 and TRBJ2-7; D possibly corresponds to TRBD1 (5 bases). This CDR3 contains 14 residues. The ends were cut back, 2 bases at V and 2 bases at J, with 10 bases in the middle. In DNA form, the CDR3 reads TGTGCCAGCAGTTTATTGGGGCGGACCTACGAGCAGTACTTC. This encodes CASSLLGRTYEQYF.

This clonotype was seen a few times. The gene calls are TRBV5-1 and TRBJ2-3; TRBD2 agrees at 13 bases. V lost 2 bases, J lost 3 bases, and 3 bases stayed unmatched. The CDR3 covers 16 residues. Germline V lookup: CDR1 SGHRS, CDR2 YFSETQ. In DNA form, the CDR3 reads TGCGCCAGCAGCTTTGCGGGACTAGCGGGGACAGATACGCAGTATTTT. Encoded protein: CASSFAGLAGTDTQYF.

This clonotype appeared a few times. The chain employs TRBV28 and TRBJ1-1; D gene uncertain. V lost 4 bases and J 6 bases, leaving 9 bases between the germline ends. Germline assignment: CDR1 MDHEN and CDR2 SYDVKM. This CDR3 comprises 12 residues. Written as DNA, the CDR3 is TGTGCCAGCAGTTCTACAACTGCTGAAGCTTTCTTT. Protein product: CASSSTTAEAFF. Variable domain in full (rest from reference TRBV28 and TRBJ1-1): DVKVTQSSRYLVKRTGEKVFLECVQDMDHENMFWYRQDPGLGLRLIYFSYDVKMKEKGDIPEGYSVSREKKERFSLILESASTNQTSMYLCASSSTTAEAFFGQGTRLTVV.

This clonotype was found a few times. This chain links TRBV12-3 or TRBV12-4 with TRBJ2-7, with TRBD1 matching over 9 bases. The CDR3 has 15 amino acids. V shed 6 bases and J 4 bases; nucleotides not matched to a gene: 10. CDR3 region: CASRRTGTGPYEQYF. As DNA, the CDR3 is TGTGCCAGCAGACGCACCGGGACAGGGCCTTACGAGCAGTACTTC.

This clonotype was recorded a few times. This sequence joins TRBV7-8 and TRBJ1-5; 7 bases align to TRBD1. This CDR3 has 13 residues. Trimming cost V 8 bases and J 3 bases; bases outside gene matches: 4. Germline V gene sequence: CDR1 SGHVS, CDR2 FQNEAQ. CDR3 in DNA: TGTGCCAGCGCCAGGGGGGACAATCAGCCCCAGCATTTT. It codes for CASARGDNQPQHF. Full variable domain (remainder filled in from reference TRBV7-8 and TRBJ1-5): GAGVSQSPRYKVAKRGQDVALRCDPISGHVSLFWYQQALGQGPEFLTYFQNEAQLDKSGLPSDRFFAERPEGSVSTLKIQRTQQEDSAVYLCASARGDNQPQHFGDGTRLSIL.

The chain joins TRBV18 to TRBJ2-7, with D perhaps matching TRBD1 (6 bases). The CDR3 totals 11 residues. CDR1 and CDR2 from the germline V gene are KGHSH and LQKENI. V dropped 4 bases and J dropped 9 bases, with 10 bases sitting between them. CDR3 nucleotide sequence: TGTGCCAGCTCACAGGGGGACGGGCAGTACTTC. This gives the protein CASSQGDGQYF.

The chain couples TRBV11-2 to TRBJ2-4; TRBD2 matches at 11 bases. V gave up 4 bases and J gave up 5 bases; unmatched junction bases: 1. The CDR3 is made up of 14 amino acids. Germline V gene data show CDR1 as SGHAT and CDR2 as FQNNGV. CDR3 sequence reads: CASSSGLAENIQYF. In nucleotides, the CDR3 is TGTGCCAGCAGCTCGGGACTAGCGGAAAACATTCAGTACTTC. Combining the CDR3 with reference TRBV11-2 and TRBJ2-4 gives the whole variable domain EAGVAQSPRYKIIEKRQSVAFWCNPISGHATLYWYQQILGQGPKLLIQFQNNGVVDDSQLPKDRFSAERLKGVDSTLKIQPAKLEDSAVYLCASSSGLAENIQYFGAGTRLSVL.

This clonotype showed up just a few times. V gene TRBV5-1 combines with J gene TRBJ2-7, with a tentative D call TRBD2 (5 bases). Germline lookup yields CDR1 SGHRS and CDR2 YFSETQ. This CDR3 is built from 15 residues. V gave up 0 bases and J gave up 0 bases, with 10 bases separating them. CDR3 DNA sequence: TGCGCCAGCAGCTTGGATGTAGCGTACTCCTACGAGCAGTACTTC. Residues: CASSLDVAYSYEQYF.

In its sample, this clonotype was seen a few times. The chain uses TRBV6-2 or TRBV6-3 and TRBJ2-4; 7 bases match TRBD1. From germline, CDR1 is MNHEY and CDR2 SVGEGT. After removal of 6 bases from V and 0 bases from J, the junction contained 5 bases not matched to a gene. CDR3 length equals 15 residues. The CDR3 is CASREQGLAKNIQYF. CDR3 DNA: TGTGCCAGCAGGGAACAGGGGCTAGCCAAAAACATTCAGTACTTC.

There are a few counts of this clonotype. The chain is built from TRBV4-3 and TRBJ1-4; D call uncertain. V was trimmed by 4 bases and J by 8 bases, leaving 17 bases between them. The CDR3 is made up of 15 amino acids. Germline V gene data show CDR1 as LGHNA and CDR2 as YSLEER. CDR3 sequence: CASSPQAGYGEKLFF. The CDR3 DNA follows: TGCGCCAGCAGCCCTCAGGCGGGGTATGGGGAAAAACTGTTTTTT.

The CDR3 DNA sequence: TGTGCCAGCAGCTTAGTTCGGGAAAACAATGAGCAGTTCTTC. Protein product: CASSLVRENNEQFF. V is TRBV7-9 and J is TRBJ2-1; possibly TRBD2 for D (5 bases). There are 14 residues in the CDR3. Germline-derived CDR1 and CDR2 are SEHNR and FQNEAQ (reference sequence). The V gene lost 1 base and the J gene lost 5 bases, with 9 bases spanning the gap.

The chain is built from TRBV15 and TRBJ2-1; D is unclear. The CDR3 is made up of 16 amino acids. Trimming pared 1 base from V and 3 bases from J, leaving 13 bases between. CDR1 is LNHNV and CDR2 is YYDKDF in the germline V gene (reference sequence). CDR3: CATSRAGDTRYNEQFF. The CDR3 DNA sequence: TGTGCCACCAGCAGAGCCGGTGACACCCGCTACAATGAGCAGTTCTTC.

In its sample, this clonotype was seen a few times. The CDR3 loop reads CASSSADYSYNEQFF. CDR3 coding DNA: TGCGCCAGCAGCTCAGCGGACTACTCCTACAATGAGCAGTTCTTC. The chain has TRBV5-1 and TRBJ2-1; TRBD2 is a possible D gene (6 bases). V was trimmed by 3 bases and J by 0 bases, leaving 10 bases between them. The CDR3 has 15 residues. Germline V gives CDR1 SGHRS, CDR2 YFSETQ.

The chain is built from TRBV6-5 and TRBJ2-4, with TRBD2 matching 7 bases. Unmatched junction bases numbered 15, after V lost 3 bases and J lost 7 bases. Germline CDR1 reads MNHEY; CDR2 reads SVGAGI. The CDR3 has 17 amino acids. The CDR3 region has the DNA TGTGCCAGCAGTTATCCTCCCCCCTCAACCGGGGGGAACATTCAGTACTTC. It specifies CASSYPPPSTGGNIQYF.

This chain uses TRBV20-1 with TRBJ2-7, with D possibly being TRBD1 (6 bases). CDR1 is DFQATT, CDR2 SNEGSKA, per germline (reference sequence). V was shortened by 3 bases and J by 1 base, with 13 bases between the two germline ends. The CDR3 has 14 residues. CDR3 nucleotides: TGCAGTGCTAGCCCGAACAGGGTTTCCTACGAGCAGTACTTC. It yields the protein CSASPNRVSYEQYF.